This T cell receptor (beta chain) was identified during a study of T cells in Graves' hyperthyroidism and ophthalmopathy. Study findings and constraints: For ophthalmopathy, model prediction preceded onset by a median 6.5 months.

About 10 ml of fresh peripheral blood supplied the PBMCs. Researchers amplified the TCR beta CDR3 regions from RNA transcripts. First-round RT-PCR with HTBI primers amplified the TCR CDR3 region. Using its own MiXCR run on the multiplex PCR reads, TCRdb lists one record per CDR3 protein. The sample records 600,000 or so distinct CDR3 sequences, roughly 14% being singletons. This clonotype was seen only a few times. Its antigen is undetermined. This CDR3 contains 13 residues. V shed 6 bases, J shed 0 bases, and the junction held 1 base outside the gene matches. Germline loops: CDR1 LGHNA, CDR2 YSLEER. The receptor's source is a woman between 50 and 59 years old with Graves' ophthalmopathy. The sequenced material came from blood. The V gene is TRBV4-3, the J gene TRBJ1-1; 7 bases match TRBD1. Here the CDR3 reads CASRGTVNTEAFF. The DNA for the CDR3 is TGCGCCAGCAGGGGGACAGTGAACACTGAAGCTTTCTTT.